The sequence of this TCR beta chain was determined in a study of T cells after yellow fever vaccination (dated by TCRdb to about 2019). General notes on the study: Libraries from fractions with low cell numbers were prepared with the SMART-Seq v4 Ultra Low Input RNA kit. To follow T-cell clones before and after both primary and booster YFV17D yellow fever vaccination, bulk TCR alpha and beta repertoires underwent longitudinal sequencing. Two healthy male donors made up the cohort, one aged 18 to 30 years and the other aged 30 to 40 years. Bulk PBMC replicates and cell subsets were isolated from blood drawn at multiple timepoints before and after both primary and secondary immunization.

Sequencing instrument: Illumina NovaSeq 6000. Synthesis of TCR cDNA relied on 5'RACE template switching, a step that introduced a universal primer site along with unique molecular identifiers. Priming for cDNA synthesis came from both the TCR alpha and TCR beta constant segments. Two PCR steps were used to amplify libraries, with sample barcodes and sequencing adapters being added in the second step. Sequencing of the libraries was done on either Illumina HiSeq 2500 (2x100 bp) or NovaSeq (2x150 bp). As for the original processing: MIGEC was used to demultiplex reads and collapse the reads into UMI consensus sequences, and MiXCR was used for V(D)J alignment. Vaccine-responding clonotypes were defined with edgeR using replicate PBMC samples, requiring FDR below 0.01 and a log2 fold change above 5 up to day 15. Each bulk clonotype received a CD4 or CD8 identity based on whether the sequenced CD4 or CD8 repertoire contained that clonotype at higher abundance. TCRdb passed the public sequencing reads through fastp at Q25 and MiXCR, retaining productive beta sequences. All rows with the same CDR3 protein become a single entry with the most common DNA and genes. These V and J calls originate from TCRdb's pipeline instead of the authors' own analysis. This sample holds approximately 250,000 distinct CDR3 sequences; more than 3.5% were observed only once. The biggest ten clones account for over 15% of the sample.

The paper as a whole reports these results and caveats: Only two donors were included in the study, so the extent to which the findings can be generalized is limited. FACS-sorted repertoires could contain abundant contaminating clonotypes from the bulk population, so computational filtering was required. Compared with the primary T-cell response, the secondary T-cell response was weaker but faster, peaking on day 5 rather than day 15. Most clones expanded after primary vaccination (about 96% of CD4 and approximately 90% of CD8) were re-detected after the booster, suggesting that broad memory maintenance occurred. A small fraction of clonotypes appeared in both the CD4 and CD8 compartments, likely as a result of convergent recombination.

According to the study, the label for this sample's treatment or condition signals: live attenuated yellow fever vaccine strain. Two biological replicates of bulk PBMCs were collected at each blood-draw timepoint. PBMCs were isolated from peripheral blood using a standard Ficoll-Paque protocol. TriZol was used to extract RNA from bulk PBMCs, CD4 and CD8 fractions, and dextramer-positive and dextramer-negative fractions. This clonotype was observed many times. Its specific antigen is unknown. The input lacks base qualities; no much larger clone sits a single base away. Sequenced material: PBMCs, taken 15 days after the yellow fever booster vaccination. The origin of this receptor is a man younger than 35 who received the YFV17D yellow fever vaccine.

In nucleotide form, the sequence is TGTGCCAGCTCACCAGGGGGCGACAGGGTAGAGACCCAGTACTTC. It translates to CASSPGGDRVETQYF. The chain is assembled from TRBV18 and TRBJ2-5, and 7 junction bases match TRBD1. The germline V gene provides CDR1 KGHSH and CDR2 LQKENI. The CDR3 measures 15 amino acids from cysteine to phenylalanine. Left in the record is the CDR3 DNA by itself, 45 bases read in frame from the first base. After removal of 2 bases from V and 4 bases from J, the junction retains 7 bases not matched to a gene.